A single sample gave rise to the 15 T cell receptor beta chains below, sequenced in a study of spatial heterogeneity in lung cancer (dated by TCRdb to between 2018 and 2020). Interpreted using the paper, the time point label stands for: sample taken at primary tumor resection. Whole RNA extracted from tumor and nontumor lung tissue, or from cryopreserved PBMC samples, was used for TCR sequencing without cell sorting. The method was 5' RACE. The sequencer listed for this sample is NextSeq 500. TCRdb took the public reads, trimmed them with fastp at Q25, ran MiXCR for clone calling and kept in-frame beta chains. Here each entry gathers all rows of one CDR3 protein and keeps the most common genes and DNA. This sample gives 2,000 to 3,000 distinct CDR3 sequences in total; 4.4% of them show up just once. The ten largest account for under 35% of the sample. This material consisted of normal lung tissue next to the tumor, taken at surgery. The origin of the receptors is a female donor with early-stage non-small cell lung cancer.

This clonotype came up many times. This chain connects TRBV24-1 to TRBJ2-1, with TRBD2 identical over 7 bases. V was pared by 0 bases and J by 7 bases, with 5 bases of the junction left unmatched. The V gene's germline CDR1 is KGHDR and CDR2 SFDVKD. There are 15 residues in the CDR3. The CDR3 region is CATSDLGLDANEQFF. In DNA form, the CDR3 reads TGTGCCACCAGTGATTTGGGACTAGACGCTAATGAGCAGTTCTTC.

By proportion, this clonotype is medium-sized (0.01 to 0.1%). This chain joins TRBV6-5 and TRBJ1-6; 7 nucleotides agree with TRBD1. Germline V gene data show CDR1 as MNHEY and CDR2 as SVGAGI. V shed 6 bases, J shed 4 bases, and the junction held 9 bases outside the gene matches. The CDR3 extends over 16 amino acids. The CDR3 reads CASRKGPGQYNSPLHF. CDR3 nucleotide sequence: TGTGCCAGCAGAAAGGGGCCGGGACAGTATAATTCACCCCTCCACTTT.

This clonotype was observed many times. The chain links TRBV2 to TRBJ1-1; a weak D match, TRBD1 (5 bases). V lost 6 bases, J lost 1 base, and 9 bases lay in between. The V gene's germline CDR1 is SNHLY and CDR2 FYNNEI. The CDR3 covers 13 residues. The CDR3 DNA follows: TGTGCCAGCAGGGCCGACAGGAACACTGAAGCTTTCTTT. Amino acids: CASRADRNTEAFF.

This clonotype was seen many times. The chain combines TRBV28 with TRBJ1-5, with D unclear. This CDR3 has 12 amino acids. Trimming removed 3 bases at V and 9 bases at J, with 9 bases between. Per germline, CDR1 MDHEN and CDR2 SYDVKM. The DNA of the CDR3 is TGTGCCAGCAGTTTTTTCGGGCGGCCCCAGCATTTT. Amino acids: CASSFFGRPQHF.

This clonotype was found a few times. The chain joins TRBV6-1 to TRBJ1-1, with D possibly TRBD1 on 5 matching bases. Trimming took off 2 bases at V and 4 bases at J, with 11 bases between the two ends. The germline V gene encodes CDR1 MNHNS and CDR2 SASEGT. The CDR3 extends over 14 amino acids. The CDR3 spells CASSESGGITEAFF. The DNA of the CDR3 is TGTGCCAGCAGTGAATCGGGGGGTATCACTGAAGCTTTCTTT.

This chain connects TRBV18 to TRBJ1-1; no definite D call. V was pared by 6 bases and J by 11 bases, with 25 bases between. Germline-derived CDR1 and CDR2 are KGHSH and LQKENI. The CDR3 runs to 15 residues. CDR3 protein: CASSNTRDHLTRAFF. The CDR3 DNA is TGTGCCAGCTCCAATACCCGGGATCACCTAACTCGGGCTTTCTTT.

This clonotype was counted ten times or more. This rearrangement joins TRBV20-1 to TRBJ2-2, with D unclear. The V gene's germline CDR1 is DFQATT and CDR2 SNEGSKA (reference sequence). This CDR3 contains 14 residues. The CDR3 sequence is CSASRLLNTGELFF. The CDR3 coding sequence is TGCAGCGCCTCACGGCTGTTGAACACCGGGGAGCTGTTTTTT.

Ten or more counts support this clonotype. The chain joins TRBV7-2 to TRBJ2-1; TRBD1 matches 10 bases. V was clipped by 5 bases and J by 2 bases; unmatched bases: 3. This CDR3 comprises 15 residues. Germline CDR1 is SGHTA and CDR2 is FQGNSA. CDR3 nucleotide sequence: TGTGCCAGCAGCCCCGGGACAGGGGCCTACAATGAGCAGTTCTTC. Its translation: CASSPGTGAYNEQFF.

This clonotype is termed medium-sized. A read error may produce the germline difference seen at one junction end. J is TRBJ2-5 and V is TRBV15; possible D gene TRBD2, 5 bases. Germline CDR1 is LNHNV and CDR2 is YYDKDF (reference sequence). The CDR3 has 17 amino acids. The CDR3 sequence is CATSRDRVTTHQGTQYF. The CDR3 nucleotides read TGTGCCACCAGCAGAGATCGGGTGACTACTCACCAAGGGACCCAGTACTTC.

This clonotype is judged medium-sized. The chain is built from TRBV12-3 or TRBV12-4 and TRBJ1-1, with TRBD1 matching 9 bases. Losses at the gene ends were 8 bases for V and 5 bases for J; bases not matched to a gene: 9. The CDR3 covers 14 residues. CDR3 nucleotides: TGTGCCAGCTCGTTCGACAGGGGGAAAACTGAAGCTTTCTTT. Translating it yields CASSFDRGKTEAFF.

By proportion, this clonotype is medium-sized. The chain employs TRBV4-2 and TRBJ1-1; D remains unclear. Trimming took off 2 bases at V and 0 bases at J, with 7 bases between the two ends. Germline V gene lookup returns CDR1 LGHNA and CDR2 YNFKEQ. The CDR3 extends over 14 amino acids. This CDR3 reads CASSQTEMNTEAFF. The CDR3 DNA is TGTGCCAGCAGCCAAACAGAAATGAACACTGAAGCTTTCTTT.

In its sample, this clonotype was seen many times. CDR3 sequence reads: CASTHPLGGELFF. The CDR3 nucleotides read TGTGCCAGCACCCATCCCCTCGGCGGGGAGCTGTTTTTT. The chain couples TRBV28 to TRBJ2-2; D not resolved. CDR3 length equals 13 residues. The germline CDR1 and CDR2 sequences are MDHEN and SYDVKM. Trimming took off 7 bases at V and 7 bases at J, with 13 bases between the two ends.

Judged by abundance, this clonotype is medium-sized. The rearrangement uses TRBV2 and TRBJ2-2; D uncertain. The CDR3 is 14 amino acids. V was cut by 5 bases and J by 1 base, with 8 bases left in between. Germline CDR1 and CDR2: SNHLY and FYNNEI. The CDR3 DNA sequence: TGTGCCAGCAGTATTACTGGGAACACCGGGGAGCTGTTTTTT. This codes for CASSITGNTGELFF.

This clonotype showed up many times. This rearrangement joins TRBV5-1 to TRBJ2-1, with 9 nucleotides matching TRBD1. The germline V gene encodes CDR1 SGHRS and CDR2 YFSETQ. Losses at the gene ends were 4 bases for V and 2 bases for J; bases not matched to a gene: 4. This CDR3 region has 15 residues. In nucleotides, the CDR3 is TGCGCCAGCAGCCCGGGACAGGGAACCTACAATGAGCAGTTCTTC. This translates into CASSPGQGTYNEQFF.

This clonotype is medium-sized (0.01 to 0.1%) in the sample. The DNA for the CDR3 is TGTGCCAGCACCCAGGGGGTGGCTGAAGCTTTCTTT. As protein: CASTQGVAEAFF. The chain recombines TRBV6-6 with TRBJ1-1; 7 bases align to TRBD1. Germline-derived CDR1 and CDR2 are MNHNY and SVGAGI (reference sequence). V trimming: 7 bases; J trimming: 6 bases; junction bases outside the gene matches: 5. This CDR3 region has 12 residues.